The entry below gives a single TCR beta chain sequence along with its context. Antigen unknown. PCR amplification relied on 60 Vbeta primers (plus 13 Jbeta primers). Repertoires were generated with immunoSEQ multiplex PCR, while TCRdb's copy carries only in-frame clones and drops some. The data hold 90,000 to 150,000 clones, with roughly three fifths observed a single time. This entry is derived from a study of cytomegalovirus exposure and HLA in healthy donors. Study-level results: Researchers counted about 150 TCR beta chains as cytomegalovirus-associated. The authors judged a highly shared variant cluster likely a sequencing artifact.

The V end was cut by 6 bases, the J end by 10 bases, with 15 bases between. The CDR3 runs 12 residues. Germline V gene data show CDR1 as SNHLY and CDR2 as FYNNEI. The V gene is TRBV2, the J gene TRBJ1-1; D perhaps matches TRBD1 (5 bases). This sequence originates from a man aged 35-49 years in good health and CMV-seropositive. The sequenced sample was PBMCs. The DNA of the CDR3 is TGTGCCAGCAGCCGCGACAGTGCCCTAGCTTTCTTT. Translation: CASSRDSALAFF.